Listed here are 28 T cell receptor beta chains from one sample, sequenced in a study of beta chain features in type 1 diabetes. These receptors have no identified antigens. Expressed TCRB transcripts got sequenced, as all isolated RNA was reverse transcribed. The protocol was immunoSEQ multiplex PCR, while the TCRdb copy is restricted to in-frame clones and leaves out a portion. Here the sample spans 640,000 or so clones, more than 12% being singletons. General study results and limits: Among all four CD4+ subsets, Type 1 diabetes patients had TCRB CDR3s that were moderately but significantly shorter.

Material for sequencing was naive CD4+ T cells from blood. The receptors shown here come from a young man with type 1 diabetes.

V is TRBV9 and J is TRBJ1-1; 12 bases align to TRBD1. The CDR3 covers 17 residues. V trimming: 2 bases; J trimming: 4 bases; junction bases outside the gene matches: 9. CDR1 is SGDLS and CDR2 is YYNGEE in the germline V gene. Written as DNA, the CDR3 is TGTGCCAGCAGCGTCCGCCGGGACAGGGGGCGACGCACTGAAGCTTTCTTT. Encoded protein: CASSVRRDRGRRTEAFF.

This clone was observed a few times. V is TRBV18 and J is TRBJ2-5; no clear D gene. The CDR3 contains 14 residues. Germline assignment: CDR1 KGHSH and CDR2 LQKENI. V lost 1 base and J 1 base, leaving 7 bases between the germline ends. The CDR3 nucleotides read TGTGCCAGCTCACCACGGCAATCCCAAGAGACCCAGTACTTC. Its protein product is CASSPRQSQETQYF.

The gene calls are TRBV20-1 and TRBJ2-7, with D maybe TRBD2 (6 bases). The CDR3 spans 11 residues. Per germline, CDR1 DFQATT and CDR2 SNEGSKA (reference sequence). V lost 6 bases and J lost 9, with 15 bases in between. CDR3 bases: TGCAGTGCGACATGGGGGACTGTGCAGTACTTC. Translating gives CSATWGTVQYF.

Comment on this clone: The same CDR3 also results from other DNA sequences found in this sample. The rearrangement links TRBV30 to TRBJ2-1; D not certain. Per germline, CDR1 GTSNPN and CDR2 SVGIG (reference sequence). The CDR3 contains 15 residues. V was cut by 0 bases and J by 0 bases, with 9 bases left in between. CDR3 sequence (DNA): TGTGCCTGGAGTGTAAGGACGAGCTCCTACAATGAGCAGTTCTTC. Its translation is CAWSVRTSSYNEQFF. The whole variable domain, filled in from reference TRBV30 and TRBJ2-1, reads SQTIHQWPATLVQPVGSPLSLECTVEGTSNPNLYWYRQAAGRGLQLLFYSVGIGQISSEVPQNLSASRPQDRQFILSSKKLLLSDSGFYLCAWSVRTSSYNEQFFGPGTRLTVL.

The chain is built from TRBV6-5 and TRBJ1-2, with no clear D. Per germline, CDR1 MNHEY and CDR2 SVGAGI. The germline V and J ends were trimmed by 0 bases and 3 bases, with 5 bases remaining between them. This CDR3 spans 13 amino acids. The CDR3 here is CASSYSGYYGYTF. CDR3 sequence (DNA): TGTGCCAGCAGTTACTCGGGTTACTATGGCTACACCTTC.

This rearrangement joins TRBV18 to TRBJ2-3, with D perhaps TRBD1 (6 bases). The CDR3 has 15 amino acids. V lost 3 bases, J lost 5 bases, and 15 bases lay in between. Per the germline V gene, CDR1 is KGHSH and CDR2 is LQKENI. DNA for the CDR3: TGTGCCAGCTCACCCGTCGCACAGGGCGGAGATACGCAGTATTTT. It is translated as CASSPVAQGGDTQYF.

The table lists this clone with a few counts. As DNA, the CDR3 is TGTGCCAGCAGTTACACCGGGGGCCTCTCTGGAAACACCATATATTTT. This encodes CASSYTGGLSGNTIYF. The chain couples TRBV6-5 to TRBJ1-3, with D perhaps matching TRBD1 (6 bases). The CDR3 has 16 residues. The ends were cut back, 2 bases at V and 0 bases at J, with 11 bases in the middle. Germline values: CDR1 MNHEY, CDR2 SVGAGI.

The V call is TRBV4-2, the J call TRBJ2-7, with TRBD1 matching 7 bases. The J segment lost 2 bases and the V segment lost 0 bases, leaving 1 base of the junction unmatched. The CDR3 covers 14 residues. Per the germline V gene, CDR1 is LGHNA and CDR2 is YNFKEQ. CDR3 DNA sequence: TGTGCCAGCAGCCAAGAAGACAGGGCCTACGAGCAGTACTTC. As protein: CASSQEDRAYEQYF.

The J gene is TRBJ1-2, the V gene TRBV25-1, with D tentatively TRBD1 (5 bases). Germline V gene data show CDR1 as MGHDK and CDR2 as SYGVNS. Deletions cut 0 bases from V and 7 bases from J, with 12 bases between. CDR3 length: 14 residues. This CDR3 reads CASSEYQGLGGYTF. In DNA, the CDR3 is TGTGCCAGCAGTGAATATCAGGGTTTGGGTGGCTACACCTTC.

This chain links TRBV7-2 with TRBJ2-2; weak D call: TRBD2 (6 bases). The germline V gene encodes CDR1 SGHTA and CDR2 FQGNSA. V was pared by 1 base and J by 6 bases, with 12 bases between. The CDR3 length is 15 residues. This CDR3 is CASSLEATRPGELFF. DNA of the CDR3: TGTGCCAGCAGCTTAGAGGCGACTAGACCCGGGGAGCTGTTTTTT. The complete variable domain, with remaining parts taken from reference TRBV7-2 and TRBJ2-2, reads GAGVSQSPSNKVTEKGKDVELRCDPISGHTALYWYRQSLGQGLEFLIYFQGNSAPDKSGLPSDRFSAERTGGSVSTLTIQRTQQEDSAVYLCASSLEATRPGELFFGEGSRLTVL.

The CDR3 here is CASRLAGIMRDTQYF. For the CDR3, the DNA is TGCGCCAGTCGACTAGCGGGAATAATGAGAGATACGCAGTATTTT. V is TRBV5-1 and J is TRBJ2-3; 11 bases map to TRBD2. CDR1 SGHRS and CDR2 YFSETQ come from the germline V gene. CDR3 size: 15 residues. V shed 8 bases, J shed 5 bases, and the junction held 10 bases outside the gene matches.

The gene calls are TRBV4-1 and TRBJ2-5; D perhaps matches TRBD1 (6 bases). Germline CDR1 is MGHRA and CDR2 is YSYEKL. This CDR3 has 15 residues. The ends were cut back, 4 bases at V and 1 base at J, with 13 bases in the middle. Here the CDR3 DNA reads TGCGCCAGCAGCCCGGGACACCTTTCCCAAGAGACCCAGTACTTC. This codes for CASSPGHLSQETQYF.

The gene calls are TRBV5-6 and TRBJ2-7, with 7 bases matching TRBD1. V lost 5 bases and J lost 2; bases outside the gene matches: 7. CDR3 length: 14 residues. Germline CDR1 is SGHDT and CDR2 is YYEEEE. In DNA, the CDR3 is TGTGCCAGCAGTGCCGGGACAGTAACCTACGAGCAGTACTTC. Translation: CASSAGTVTYEQYF. The full variable domain, rest sourced from reference TRBV5-6 and TRBJ2-7, is DAGVTQSPTHLIKTRGQQVTLRCSPKSGHDTVSWYQQALGQGPQFIFQYYEEEERQRGNFPDRFSGHQFPNYSSELNVNALLLGDSALYLCASSAGTVTYEQYFGPGTRLTVT.

About this clone: Other DNA sequences in the sample encode the same CDR3. The chain joins TRBV7-2 to TRBJ1-2; 9 positions agree with TRBD1. Germline-derived CDR1 and CDR2 are SGHTA and FQGNSA. V lost 3 bases, J lost 0 bases, and 2 bases stayed unmatched. This CDR3 is 15 amino acids long. CDR3 sequence: CASSLGDRANYGYTF. In DNA form, the CDR3 reads TGTGCCAGCAGCTTGGGGGACAGGGCTAACTATGGCTACACCTTC. The variable domain in full, with the rest retrieved from reference TRBV7-2 and TRBJ1-2, is GAGVSQSPSNKVTEKGKDVELRCDPISGHTALYWYRQSLGQGLEFLIYFQGNSAPDKSGLPSDRFSAERTGGSVSTLTIQRTQQEDSAVYLCASSLGDRANYGYTFGSGTRLTVV.

This clone has a handful of counts. This chain connects TRBV5-4 to TRBJ2-5; maybe TRBD1 (5 bases). The CDR3 contains 14 residues. Trimming pared 4 bases from V and 3 bases from J, leaving 13 bases between. Per germline, CDR1 SGHNT and CDR2 YYREEE (reference sequence). CDR3 nucleotides: TGTGCCAGCAGCGCCCCGTCCAGGGAAGAGACCCAGTACTTC. Translating it yields CASSAPSREETQYF. Variable domain in full (rest from reference TRBV5-4 and TRBJ2-5): ETGVTQSPTHLIKTRGQQVTLRCSSQSGHNTVSWYQQALGQGPQFIFQYYREEENGRGNFPPRFSGLQFPNYSSELNVNALELDDSALYLCASSAPSREETQYFGPGTRLLVL.

The chain joins TRBV9 to TRBJ2-7; a possible D gene is TRBD2 (6 bases). Germline loops: CDR1 SGDLS, CDR2 YYNGEE. V was clipped by 4 bases and J by 2 bases, with 16 bases between them. The CDR3 loop spans 15 amino acids. The CDR3 sequence is CASSPRGGITYEQYF. CDR3 DNA sequence: TGTGCCAGCAGCCCCCGAGGCGGGATCACCTACGAGCAGTACTTC.

This clone was observed a handful of times. This chain uses TRBV29-1 with TRBJ2-1, with TRBD1 as a possible D gene (5 bases). Trimming removed 8 bases at V and 4 bases at J, with 15 bases between. Per the germline V gene, CDR1 is SQVTM and CDR2 is ANQGSEA. This CDR3 is 13 amino acids long. CDR3 sequence (DNA): TGCAGCACATCATTAGACAGTTACAATGAGCAGTTCTTC. It translates to CSTSLDSYNEQFF.

The V call is TRBV5-1, the J call TRBJ2-1, with D perhaps TRBD1 (5 bases). Deletions cut 2 bases from V and 1 base from J, with 10 bases between. The CDR3 extends over 15 amino acids. Germline CDR1 SGHRS, CDR2 YFSETQ. CDR3 DNA sequence: TGCGCCAGCAGCTTAGGCAGGGCATCCTACAATGAGCAGTTCTTC. Amino acid sequence: CASSLGRASYNEQFF.

The chain is built from TRBV7-2 and TRBJ1-2; D may be TRBD1 (5 bases). This CDR3 contains 15 residues. CDR1 and CDR2 (germline): SGHTA, FQGNSA. The ends were cut back, 2 bases at V and 3 bases at J, with 13 bases in the middle. CDR3 amino acids: CASSLSSGQDYGYTF. CDR3 sequence (DNA): TGTGCCAGCAGCTTATCGAGCGGACAAGACTATGGCTACACCTTC.

V gene TRBV29-1 combines with J gene TRBJ2-1; D might be TRBD1 (5 bases). From germline, CDR1 is SQVTM and CDR2 ANQGSEA. The CDR3 totals 15 residues. V was trimmed by 4 bases and J by 5 bases, leaving 18 bases between them. The DNA of the CDR3 is TGCAGCGTTGGGGTGGGGCTCTCAATCCACAATGAGCAGTTCTTC. This encodes CSVGVGLSIHNEQFF.

This clone has only a few counts. This sequence joins TRBV7-9 and TRBJ2-3; D unresolved. CDR3 length: 10 residues. Germline-derived CDR1 and CDR2 are SEHNR and FQNEAQ (reference sequence). V was trimmed by 8 bases and J by 8 bases, leaving 8 bases between them. This chain's CDR3 is CASAQLTQYF. The CDR3 nucleotides are TGTGCCAGCGCCCAGCTTACGCAGTATTTT.

This clone has just a few counts. The gene calls are TRBV6-5 and TRBJ2-3; TRBD1 is a possible D gene (5 bases). This CDR3 region has 16 residues. The V end lost 2 bases, the J end lost 5 bases, and 17 bases lay between the germline ends. CDR1 and CDR2 from the germline V gene are MNHEY and SVGAGI. The CDR3 is CASSYVWQGSGDTQYF. The CDR3 coding sequence is TGTGCCAGCAGTTACGTCTGGCAGGGAAGTGGAGATACGCAGTATTTT.

The genes are TRBV9 and TRBJ1-4; D remains ambiguous. Between the trimmed V and J ends, which lost 2 bases and 2 bases, there was a span of 16 bases. Germline-derived CDR1 and CDR2 are SGDLS and YYNGEE. The CDR3 length is 17 residues. This CDR3 reads CASSVAGALRTNEKLFF. As DNA, the CDR3 is TGTGCCAGCAGCGTGGCGGGTGCGCTGCGGACTAATGAAAAACTGTTTTTT.

This clone was seen only a few times. This rearrangement joins TRBV30 to TRBJ2-5; no reliable D call. This CDR3 region has 14 residues. In germline, CDR1 is GTSNPN, CDR2 SVGIG (reference sequence). V was cut by 2 bases and J by 4 bases, with 14 bases left in between. As DNA, the CDR3 is TGTGCCTGGAGTCCCATCCTGGGCGGAGAGACCCAGTACTTC. Protein sequence: CAWSPILGGETQYF.

The rearrangement uses TRBV1 and TRBJ1-5. TRBV1 is described as a pseudogene. There are 13 residues in the CDR3. Here the CDR3 DNA reads TGCACCAGCAGCCAATTCAGCAATCAGCCCCAGCATTTT. Its translation is CTSSQFSNQPQHF.

The chain links TRBV29-1 to TRBJ2-3, with 11 bases fitting TRBD2. Looked up from germline, CDR1 is SQVTM and CDR2 is ANQGSEA. V dropped 7 bases and J dropped 4; count of bases not matched to a gene: 13. The CDR3 runs 16 residues. DNA for the CDR3: TGCAGCGGGTGGCGACTAGCGGGGCCTCCCGCAGATACGCAGTATTTT. The encoded protein is CSGWRLAGPPADTQYF.

The V gene is TRBV4-3, the J gene TRBJ1-1; TRBD1 matches at 7 bases. Germline V gene sequence: CDR1 LGHNA, CDR2 YSLEER. The CDR3 spans 15 residues. V shed 0 bases, J shed 10 bases, and the junction held 11 bases outside the gene matches. The CDR3 is CASSQEVGQAGRAFF. DNA for the CDR3: TGCGCCAGCAGCCAAGAAGTCGGACAGGCGGGAAGAGCTTTCTTT.

This clone was picked up a small number of times. Here the CDR3 reads CASSLLGQGGQPQHF. The CDR3 DNA is TGCGCCAGCAGCTTGTTGGGACAGGGGGGCCAGCCCCAGCATTTT. The V and J genes are TRBV5-1 and TRBJ1-5; 11 bases fit TRBD1. Looked up from germline, CDR1 is SGHRS and CDR2 is YFSETQ. This CDR3 comprises 15 residues. Trimming removed 1 base from V and 7 bases from J; junction bases left unmatched: 4.